These 31 T cell receptor beta chains share one sample of origin, sequenced in a study of CD8 T cells in Susac syndrome. cDNA came from around 0.5 to 1 ug RNA primed by random hexamers. TCRdb used MiXCR to reprocess the immunoSEQ multiplex PCR reads, holding one entry per CDR3 protein. The table includes over 100,000 distinct CDR3 sequences, over 90% detected once. Sequenced input: CD8+ T cells from PBMCs. These receptors were taken from a human donor with Susac syndrome.

This rearrangement joins TRBV9 to TRBJ2-3, with D uncertain. The CDR3 is made up of 14 amino acids. The germline CDR1 and CDR2 sequences are SGDLS and YYNGEE. V was trimmed by 0 bases and J by 3 bases, leaving 8 bases between them. The CDR3: CASSVEGRTDTQYF. The CDR3 DNA reads as TGTGCCAGCAGCGTAGAAGGTCGAACAGATACGCAGTATTTT.

The V gene is TRBV29-1, the J gene TRBJ2-4; 8 nucleotides agree with TRBD1. The germline CDR1 and CDR2 sequences are SQVTM and ANQGSEA. The CDR3 totals 15 residues. Trimming took 3 bases from V and 5 from J; bases not matched to a gene: 9. The CDR3, as DNA: TGCAGCGTTGAGGGGGACGACAGGGGACAAAACATTCAGTACTTC. Its translation is CSVEGDDRGQNIQYF.

The chain joins TRBV4-1 to TRBJ2-3; TRBD2 aligns across 11 bases. The CDR3 loop spans 17 amino acids. Trimming cost V 4 bases and J 3 bases; bases outside gene matches: 9. Germline V gene lookup returns CDR1 MGHRA and CDR2 YSYEKL. The CDR3 DNA sequence: TGCGCCAGCAGCCCCCAGGGCCTAGCGGGGGGAACAGATACGCAGTATTTT. Translation gives CASSPQGLAGGTDTQYF.

The genes are TRBV7-6 and TRBJ2-2, with D possibly TRBD2 on 6 matching bases. Germline CDR1 is SGHVS and CDR2 is FNYEAQ. Deletions cut 2 bases from V and 6 bases from J, with 7 bases between. The CDR3 totals 13 residues. CDR3 nucleotides: TGTGCCAGCAGCTTATCTAGCGCCGGGGAGCTGTTTTTT. Translating gives CASSLSSAGELFF.

V gene TRBV6-2 or TRBV6-3 combines with J gene TRBJ2-5; D is undetermined. The CDR3 extends over 10 amino acids. The germline CDR1 and CDR2 sequences are MNHEY and SVGEGT. V lost 6 bases and J lost 8, with 7 bases in between. The CDR3 DNA is TGTGCCAGCAGAATGGAAACCCAGTACTTC. It specifies CASRMETQYF.

The chain carries TRBV9 and TRBJ2-1; possibly TRBD1 or TRBD2 for D (5 bases each). This CDR3 is built from 15 residues. CDR1 and CDR2 (germline): SGDLS, YYNGEE. The ends were cut back, 3 bases at V and 0 bases at J, with 10 bases in the middle. CDR3 amino acids: CASSDSDSSYNEQFF. As DNA, the CDR3 is TGTGCCAGCAGCGATAGCGACAGCTCCTACAATGAGCAGTTCTTC.

The chain links TRBV15 to TRBJ1-5, with a possible D match to TRBD1 (5 bases). This CDR3 spans 14 amino acids. V was cut by 1 base and J by 2 bases, with 6 bases left in between. Per germline, CDR1 LNHNV and CDR2 YYDKDF (reference sequence). DNA of the CDR3: TGTGCCACCAGCAGAGTGGGGGGCAATCAGCCCCAGCATTTT. Amino acids: CATSRVGGNQPQHF.

This clonotype showed up just a few times. The chain employs TRBV2 and TRBJ2-1, with TRBD1 matching 10 bases. The germline gives CDR1 SNHLY, CDR2 FYNNEI. There are 14 residues in the CDR3. The ends lost 4 bases at V and 6 bases at J; junction bases unmatched: 3. The CDR3 nucleotides read TGTGCCAGCAGTGGACAGGGGGCCCGCAATGAGCAGTTCTTC. It codes for CASSGQGARNEQFF.

The rearrangement uses TRBV25-1 and TRBJ2-1; possibly TRBD1 for D (6 bases). CDR1 is MGHDK and CDR2 is SYGVNS in the germline V gene. The V gene lost 6 bases and the J gene lost 13 bases, with 10 bases spanning the gap. The CDR3 runs to 10 residues. CDR3 amino acids: CASSRGSQFF. In nucleotides, the CDR3 is TGTGCCAGCAGCAGGGGCAGCCAGTTCTTC.

The rearrangement uses TRBV11-2 and TRBJ2-5; TRBD1 aligns across 9 bases. The CDR3 is 16 amino acids. Germline V gene sequence: CDR1 SGHAT, CDR2 FQNNGV. V dropped 1 base and J dropped 5; count of bases not matched to a gene: 8. The CDR3 spells CASSLVQTGGMETQYF. CDR3 sequence (DNA): TGTGCCAGCAGCTTAGTCCAAACAGGGGGCATGGAGACCCAGTACTTC.

This clonotype showed up just once. This rearrangement joins TRBV7-3 to TRBJ2-7; weak D call: TRBD2 (5 bases). Per germline, CDR1 SGHTA and CDR2 FQGTGA. This CDR3 spans 15 amino acids. V lost 5 bases to trimming and J lost 6 bases, with 20 bases between them. The CDR3 sequence is CASSPTAGPRGEQYF. The CDR3 nucleotides are TGTGCCAGCAGCCCGACGGCGGGCCCAAGAGGCGAGCAGTACTTC. The variable domain in full, completed from reference TRBV7-3 and TRBJ2-7, reads GAGVSQTPSNKVTEKGKYVELRCDPISGHTALYWYRQSLGQGPEFLIYFQGTGAADDSGLPNDRFFAVRPEGSVSTLKIQRTERGDSAVYLCASSPTAGPRGEQYFGPGTRLTVT.

In this sample, this clonotype turned up once. The CDR3, as DNA: TGTGCCAGCAGTTTATACGGGCCTACCCGCGAGCAGTACTTC. Its translation: CASSLYGPTREQYF. The rearrangement joins TRBV27 to TRBJ2-7; D remains unclear. Germline values: CDR1 MNHEY, CDR2 SMNVEV (reference sequence). The CDR3 contains 14 residues. V was clipped by 1 base and J by 6 bases, with 13 bases between them.

Concerning this clonotype itself: At one end the junction does not follow the germline gene, possibly because of a read error. The chain carries TRBV7-9 and TRBJ2-3; 10 bases line up with TRBD2. CDR1 is SEHNR and CDR2 is FQNEAQ in the germline V gene (reference sequence). This CDR3 is 15 amino acids long. CDR3 DNA: TGTGCCAGCAGGGAGTCTAGCGGGGGAATAGATGCGCAGTATTTT. It specifies CASRESSGGIDAQYF.

The rearrangement links TRBV29-1 to TRBJ2-3; no clear D gene. Germline assignment: CDR1 SQVTM and CDR2 ANQGSEA. V was trimmed by 4 bases and J by 4 bases, leaving 15 bases between them. The CDR3 extends over 14 amino acids. The CDR3 region is CSVVNPYQADTQYF. CDR3 bases: TGCAGCGTTGTGAACCCCTATCAGGCAGATACGCAGTATTTT.

The genes are TRBV20-1 and TRBJ2-7; TRBD1 matches 7 bases. V gave up 6 bases and J gave up 1 base; unmatched junction bases: 6. The germline gives CDR1 DFQATT, CDR2 SNEGSKA (reference sequence). The CDR3 is 13 residues long. Here the CDR3 DNA reads TGCAGTGCCCTGAGGGGGCCTTCCTACGAGCAGTACTTC. Translating it yields CSALRGPSYEQYF.

This clonotype appeared a single time. The CDR3 region is CAWVGNVRGYTF. DNA for the CDR3: TGTGCCTGGGTAGGGAACGTTCGCGGCTACACCTTC. The rearrangement uses TRBV30 and TRBJ1-2; D remains unclear. CDR1 is GTSNPN, CDR2 SVGIG, per germline (reference sequence). V was pared by 5 bases and J by 8 bases, with 15 bases between. The CDR3 consists of 12 residues.

The chain uses TRBV11-2 and TRBJ2-2; D remains unclear. V lost 5 bases to trimming and J lost 3 bases, with 19 bases between them. The CDR3 extends over 17 amino acids. CDR1 and CDR2 (germline): SGHAT, FQNNGV. The CDR3 is CASSPAPTHSHTGELFF. The CDR3 DNA follows: TGTGCCAGCAGCCCAGCCCCAACCCACAGTCACACCGGGGAGCTGTTTTTT.

This chain links TRBV12-3 or TRBV12-4 with TRBJ1-1, with D possibly being TRBD1 (5 bases). This CDR3 is built from 14 residues. Trimming stripped 10 bases from V and 1 base from J, with 16 bases between. DNA of the CDR3: TGTGCCACAACACGCGGGGCGAGGAACACTGAAGCTTTCTTT. Amino acids: CATTRGARNTEAFF.

This chain connects TRBV4-1 to TRBJ2-7; TRBD2 is a possible D gene (7 bases). V lost 4 bases, J lost 4 bases, and 17 bases lay in between. CDR1 and CDR2 (germline): MGHRA, YSYEKL. The CDR3 is made up of 15 amino acids. CDR3 nucleotide sequence: TGCGCCAGCAGCCCCTCGGCGGGGGCCGAATACGAGCAGTACTTC. This translates into CASSPSAGAEYEQYF.

The V and J genes are TRBV4-2 and TRBJ2-7; D not certain. This CDR3 is 11 amino acids long. CDR1 LGHNA and CDR2 YNFKEQ come from the germline V gene. The germline V and J ends were trimmed by 4 bases and 3 bases, with 4 bases remaining between them. The CDR3 spells CASSRDYEQYF. CDR3 nucleotide sequence: TGTGCCAGCAGCCGGGACTACGAGCAGTACTTC.

The chain is built from TRBV15 and TRBJ2-1, with a possible D match to TRBD2 (5 bases). This CDR3 comprises 14 residues. The V end was cut by 5 bases, the J end by 7 bases, with 15 bases between. CDR1 LNHNV and CDR2 YYDKDF come from the germline V gene (reference sequence). The CDR3 bases are TGTGCCACCAGCCGGACTGGACGGAGGAATGAGCAGTTCTTC. Amino acid sequence: CATSRTGRRNEQFF.

The CDR3 reads CASSRQGGERIEGYGYTF. The CDR3 DNA reads as TGTGCCAGCAGTCGACAGGGTGGAGAAAGGATAGAAGGCTATGGCTACACCTTC. The rearrangement joins TRBV2 to TRBJ1-2; 7 bases match TRBD1. V lost 5 bases to trimming and J lost 4 bases; unmatched junction nucleotides: 19. CDR1 is SNHLY and CDR2 is FYNNEI in the germline V gene. CDR3 length: 18 residues.

J is TRBJ2-5 and V is TRBV27; 7 bases are shared with TRBD1. The CDR3 covers 13 residues. V shed 5 bases, J shed 3 bases, and the junction held 3 bases outside the gene matches. In germline, CDR1 is MNHEY, CDR2 SMNVEV (reference sequence). The CDR3 bases are TGTGCCAGCAGTCCAACAGGGGAAGAGACCCAGTACTTC. It is translated as CASSPTGEETQYF.

The chain joins TRBV10-3 to TRBJ2-3; no definite D call. The CDR3 is 15 amino acids. V dropped 0 bases and J dropped 0 bases, with 7 bases sitting between them. Germline CDR1 is ENHRY and CDR2 is SYGVKD. The CDR3 DNA sequence: TGTGCCATCAGTGAGTCGACTCAGAGCACAGATACGCAGTATTTT. Translating it yields CAISESTQSTDTQYF.

This clonotype was recorded only once. V gene TRBV19 combines with J gene TRBJ1-6; 7 nucleotides match TRBD1. The trim removed 8 bases at V and 14 bases at J, leaving 12 bases unmatched. Germline CDR1 is LNHDA and CDR2 is SQIVND (reference sequence). The CDR3 sequence is 13 residues long. CDR3 region: CASGQGVTPALHF. For the CDR3, the DNA is TGTGCCAGTGGCCAGGGGGTGACTCCGGCCCTCCACTTT.

This rearrangement joins TRBV5-6 to TRBJ2-5; no clear D gene. V shed 5 bases and J shed 1 base, with 9 bases lying between them. CDR1 is SGHDT, CDR2 YYEEEE, per germline. This CDR3 region has 13 residues. Written as DNA, the CDR3 is TGTGCCAGCAGGGCGGAGCGCCAAGAGACCCAGTACTTC. Its translation: CASRAERQETQYF.

The chain has TRBV20-1 and TRBJ2-5, with D perhaps TRBD2 (5 bases). From germline, CDR1 is DFQATT and CDR2 SNEGSKA (reference sequence). V was cut by 3 bases and J by 0 bases, with 11 bases left in between. The CDR3 spans 14 residues. Here the CDR3 DNA reads TGCAGTGCTAGCCGGGGAGTAGACCAAGAGACCCAGTACTTC. It is translated as CSASRGVDQETQYF.

The J gene is TRBJ2-7, the V gene TRBV29-1, with 9 bases identical to TRBD1. Losses at the gene ends were 7 bases for V and 1 base for J; bases not matched to a gene: 5. Germline V CDR1 and CDR2: SQVTM, ANQGSEA. This CDR3 contains 13 residues. CDR3 sequence: CSATGGQSYEQYF. The CDR3 nucleotides are TGCAGCGCCACAGGGGGCCAATCCTACGAGCAGTACTTC.

The chain recombines TRBV24-1 with TRBJ2-3, with D perhaps matching TRBD1 or TRBD2 (5 bases each). The CDR3 contains 17 residues. Germline assignment: CDR1 KGHDR and CDR2 SFDVKD. Between the trimmed V and J ends, which lost 4 bases and 0 bases, there was a span of 16 bases. Here the CDR3 reads CATSDLGVPTSTDTQYF. In DNA, the CDR3 is TGTGCCACCAGTGACCTGGGGGTCCCCACAAGCACAGATACGCAGTATTTT.

J is TRBJ2-7 and V is TRBV28, with a tentative D call TRBD2 (7 bases). CDR1 MDHEN and CDR2 SYDVKM come from the germline V gene. The CDR3 sequence is 17 residues long. Trimming took 6 bases from V and 3 from J, leaving 24 bases between them. The CDR3 DNA reads as TGTGCCAGCAGGTCCGACAGGTTAGCTAGCGGAAGCTACGAGCAGTACTTC. Protein: CASRSDRLASGSYEQYF. The full variable domain, in which reference TRBV28 and TRBJ2-7 provide the parts outside the CDR3, is DVKVTQSSRYLVKRTGEKVFLECVQDMDHENMFWYRQDPGLGLRLIYFSYDVKMKEKGDIPEGYSVSREKKERFSLILESASTNQTSMYLCASRSDRLASGSYEQYFGPGTRLTVT.

This rearrangement joins TRBV27 to TRBJ1-1; weak D call: TRBD1 (6 bases). This CDR3 is 15 amino acids long. Per the germline V gene, CDR1 is MNHEY and CDR2 is SMNVEV (reference sequence). V was clipped by 6 bases and J by 5 bases, with 19 bases between them. The CDR3 loop reads CASRVSPTGLTEAFF. The DNA of the CDR3 is TGTGCCAGCAGAGTATCCCCGACAGGTTTGACTGAAGCTTTCTTT.